This TCR beta chain was documented in a study of technical replicates of blood from several donors. Sequencing was performed with immunoSEQ multiplex PCR; in TCRdb, only in-frame clones are kept and a portion is missing. This table has around 75,000 clones, around nine tenths appearing once. Sequences were obtained from T cells isolated from PBMCs. The source of this sequence is a human donor in good health.

The CDR3 reads CASSLERDSDTQYF. In nucleotides, the CDR3 is TGCGCCAGCAGCCTAGAGCGGGACTCAGATACGCAGTATTTT. This chain connects TRBV5-1 to TRBJ2-3, with TRBD2 matching over 7 bases. V gave up 4 bases and J gave up 4 bases; unmatched junction bases: 6. In germline, CDR1 is SGHRS, CDR2 YFSETQ. The CDR3 covers 14 residues.